This passage covers 2 T cell receptor beta chains from one sample sequenced in a study of blood T cell repertoires in COVID-19. The repertoire was sequenced with immunoSEQ multiplex PCR; TCRdb's copy has only in-frame clones and lacks some. The sample lists a few hundred thousand clones; 90% were seen once. The sample consisted of PBMCs or T cells enriched from blood (not recorded which). All receptors derive from a woman aged 18-29 years with acute COVID-19.

V and J are TRBV3-1 (or the pseudogene TRBV3-2) and TRBJ1-6; 7 bases map to TRBD1. Germline lookup yields CDR1 LGHDT and CDR2 YNNKEL (reference sequence). Unmatched junction bases numbered 15, after V lost 8 bases and J lost 8 bases. CDR3 length equals 16 residues. The DNA for the CDR3 is TGTGCCAGCCGGGATACGGAGGACAGGCTGTATTCACCCCTCCACTTT. This sequence encodes CASRDTEDRLYSPLHF.

This clone was recorded only once. The V call is TRBV6-5, the J call TRBJ2-7; weak D call: TRBD1 (5 bases). V lost 2 bases and J lost 1, with 9 bases in between. From germline, CDR1 is MNHEY and CDR2 SVGAGI. The length of the CDR3 is 14 residues. The CDR3 here is CASSYDSLSYEQYF. The CDR3 DNA reads TGTGCCAGCAGTTACGACAGTCTTTCCTACGAGCAGTACTTC.